A selection of T cell receptor beta chains follows, all from one sample in a study of human T cells and chemical hapten exposure. One entry per CDR3 protein, called by TCRdb with MiXCR from the RACE reads. This repertoire shows roughly 200,000 distinct CDR3 sequences, 20% to 25% found once; its top ten account for about 7%. The starting material was whole blood, obtained in connection with sensitization to the hapten diphenylcyclopropenone (DPC). The receptors were gathered from a woman between 50 and 59 years old with alopecia areata. Some clones in this sample may be carry-over from other donors' samples. The CDR3 runs from the conserved cysteine through the conserved F or W. A D gene is named only where the DNA matches it firmly. Size tells how often a clone was seen (once, few, many) or the class of an expanded clone, and some rows leave it out.

cdr3_aa	cdr3_nt	clone_size	d_call	v_call	j_call
CASTGGWYDQPQHF	TGTGCCAGCACAGGGGGTTGGTACGATCAGCCCCAGCATTTT	NA	TRBD1	TRBV6-1	TRBJ1-5
CASSLWTGMNTEAFF	TGCGCCAGCAGCTTATGGACAGGGATGAACACTGAAGCTTTCTTT	NA	TRBD1	TRBV5-1	TRBJ1-1
CSVGQGSSGANVLTF	TGCAGCGTTGGACAGGGTTCCTCTGGGGCCAACGTCCTGACTTTC	NA	TRBD1	TRBV29-1	TRBJ2-6
CSALLGGNTEAFF	TGCAGCGCGTTGCTTGGGGGGAACACTGAAGCTTTCTTT	NA	NA	TRBV29-1	TRBJ1-1
CASSDRANTEAFF	TGTGCCAGCAGTGACAGGGCGAACACTGAAGCTTTCTTT	few	TRBD1	TRBV6-2/TRBV6-3	TRBJ1-1
CSARDTGASTDTQYF	TGCAGTGCTAGAGATACCGGGGCTAGCACAGATACGCAGTATTTT	NA	NA	TRBV20-1	TRBJ2-3
CSGVEPWDTEAFF	TGCAGCGGTGTGGAACCTTGGGACACTGAAGCTTTCTTT	few	NA	TRBV29-1	TRBJ1-1
CASSEWGSGSSYNEQFF	TGTGCCAGCAGTGAATGGGGTAGCGGGAGTTCCTACAATGAGCAGTTCTTC	NA	TRBD2	TRBV2	TRBJ2-1
CASTPGQRSEKLFF	TGTGCCAGCACCCCGGGACAGCGTTCTGAAAAACTGTTTTTT	NA	TRBD1	TRBV6-1	TRBJ1-4
CSAKTGGAGELFF	TGCAGCGCAAAAACAGGAGGCGCCGGGGAGCTGTTTTTT	NA	NA	TRBV29-1	TRBJ2-2
CASSESSRTRQYF	TGTGCCAGCAGTGAATCAAGCCGGACTAGGCAGTATTTT	NA	TRBD2	TRBV25-1	TRBJ2-3
CASSLAGTASYEQYF	TGTGCCAGCAGCTTAGCAGGGACGGCTTCCTACGAGCAGTACTTC	few	NA	TRBV7-8	TRBJ2-7
CASSPVMGRAGKNIQYF	TGTGCCAGCTCACCAGTCATGGGGAGGGCTGGTAAAAACATTCAGTACTTC	few	TRBD2	TRBV18	TRBJ2-4
CASSVTGSGTGELFF	TGTGCCAGCAGCGTGACAGGGTCGGGCACCGGGGAGCTGTTTTTT	few	TRBD1	TRBV9	TRBJ2-2
CASSLGDGTNTEAFF	TGCGCCAGCAGCTTGGGGGACGGAACCAACACTGAAGCTTTCTTT	NA	NA	TRBV5-1	TRBJ1-1
CASSFTRDQRSPLHF	TGTGCCAGCAGCTTTACCCGGGACCAGCGTTCACCCCTCCACTTT	many	NA	TRBV7-2	TRBJ1-6
CATSVASGTEAFF	TGTGCCACCAGTGTGGCATCAGGAACTGAAGCTTTCTTT	few	NA	TRBV24-1	TRBJ1-1
CASSPGTYRNTDTQYF	TGTGCCAGCAGTCCCGGGACTTATCGAAACACAGATACGCAGTATTTT	NA	NA	TRBV25-1	TRBJ2-3
CASSYRAAGGPGTQYF	TGTGCCAGCAGTTACCGGGCTGCGGGAGGGCCTGGTACGCAGTATTTT	NA	TRBD2	TRBV6-5	TRBJ2-3
CATSRFRTSNNEQYF	TGTGCCACCAGCAGATTTCGGACTAGCAACAACGAGCAGTACTTC	NA	TRBD2	TRBV15	TRBJ2-7
CSATRDRGVFTGELFF	TGCAGTGCCACGAGGGACAGGGGGGTTTTTACCGGGGAGCTGTTTTTT	NA	TRBD1	TRBV20-1	TRBJ2-2
CAMAGTGELFF	TGTGCCATGGCGGGCACCGGGGAGCTGTTTTTT	NA	NA	TRBV10-3	TRBJ2-2
CASSLSTEAFF	TGTGCCAGCAGTTTATCCACTGAAGCTTTCTTT	few	NA	TRBV12-3/TRBV12-4	TRBJ1-1
CSARGPLGLAGTDTQYF	TGCAGTGCTAGAGGACCTCTGGGACTAGCGGGCACAGATACGCAGTATTTT	NA	TRBD2	TRBV20-1	TRBJ2-3
CASSEARAGTEAFF	TGTGCCAGCAGTGAAGCGCGAGCGGGGACTGAAGCTTTCTTT	NA	NA	TRBV2	TRBJ1-1
CASSGARGQNGELFF	TGTGCCAGCAGCGGGGCGCGAGGACAAAACGGGGAGCTGTTTTTT	NA	NA	TRBV9	TRBJ2-2
CASSPLAGAGEQYF	TGTGCCAGCAGTCCACTAGCGGGAGCAGGCGAGCAGTACTTC	few	TRBD2	TRBV12-3/TRBV12-4	TRBJ2-7
CASSGHRDFSGELFF	TGTGCCAGCAGCGGACACCGGGACTTCTCCGGGGAGCTGTTTTTT	NA	NA	TRBV7-9	TRBJ2-2
CASSLGLATSSYNEQFF	TGTGCCAGCAGCCTCGGACTAGCGACGAGCTCCTACAATGAGCAGTTCTTC	NA	TRBD2	TRBV3-1	TRBJ2-1
CSASLPRLTDTQYF	TGCAGTGCTAGCTTACCCAGGCTCACAGATACGCAGTATTTT	NA	NA	TRBV20-1	TRBJ2-3
CAINPSGEETQYF	TGTGCCATCAACCCTAGCGGGGAAGAGACCCAGTACTTC	NA	TRBD2	TRBV10-3	TRBJ2-5
CASSLEQVDGYTF	TGCGCCAGCAGCTTGGAACAGGTGGATGGCTACACCTTC	NA	NA	TRBV5-1	TRBJ1-2
CASSLLRPGRTEAFF	TGTGCCAGCAGCTTACTACGGCCAGGGAGGACTGAAGCTTTCTTT	many	NA	TRBV11-2	TRBJ1-1
CSVEEPTSRVLVGGYTF	TGCAGCGTTGAAGAGCCGACCTCCAGGGTATTGGTTGGGGGCTACACCTTC	many	NA	TRBV29-1	TRBJ1-2